The 19 T cell receptor beta chains given below trace back to one sample, sequenced in a study of blood T cell repertoires in COVID-19. Produced via immunoSEQ multiplex PCR; TCRdb's table is partial and in-frame only. This sample carries some 50,000 clones, approximately 90% of them seen once, and the ten largest clones take more than 7%. The specimen sequenced was peripheral blood. These receptors were obtained from a woman aged 70 to 79 with active COVID-19.

J is TRBJ2-7 and V is TRBV30; 8 bases map to TRBD1. CDR1 and CDR2 (germline): GTSNPN, SVGIG (reference sequence). This CDR3 has 13 amino acids. V shed 2 bases and J 4 bases; nucleotides not matched to a gene: 4. The CDR3 region is CAWSFGQGYEQYF. In DNA, the CDR3 is TGTGCCTGGAGTTTCGGACAGGGTTACGAGCAGTACTTC.

This chain joins TRBV24-1 and TRBJ1-4; 7 bases map to TRBD1. Germline V CDR1 and CDR2: KGHDR, SFDVKD. V shed 3 bases, J shed 8 bases, and the junction held 8 bases outside the gene matches. The CDR3 runs to 15 residues. DNA of the CDR3: TGTGCCACCAGTGATACGACAGGGATGGGGGAAAAACTGTTTTTT. Encoded protein: CATSDTTGMGEKLFF.

This chain uses TRBV7-9 with TRBJ2-4, with 12 bases matching TRBD2. Germline assignment: CDR1 SEHNR and CDR2 FQNEAQ (reference sequence). V gave up 3 bases and J gave up 2 bases; unmatched junction bases: 11. This CDR3 region has 19 residues. The chain's CDR3 is CASSFPPSGRGGTKNIQYF. The CDR3 nucleotides are TGTGCCAGCAGCTTCCCGCCTAGCGGGAGGGGAGGGACCAAAAACATTCAGTACTTC.

A few counts support this clone. This rearrangement joins TRBV6-6 to TRBJ1-1, with 7 bases fitting TRBD1. The CDR3 spans 15 residues. CDR1 is MNHNY, CDR2 SVGAGI, per germline (reference sequence). Trimming removed 4 bases from V and 3 bases from J; junction bases left unmatched: 8. In nucleotides, the CDR3 is TGTGCCAGCAGTTCCCCGACAGGGAGACACACTGAAGCTTTCTTT. It translates to CASSSPTGRHTEAFF.

This CDR3 reads CASSLEGGAGVDSGNEQFF. The CDR3 DNA is TGTGCCAGCAGCTTAGAAGGGGGAGCGGGAGTCGATAGCGGCAATGAGCAGTTCTTC. The chain joins TRBV11-3 to TRBJ2-1; 8 nucleotides align to TRBD2. V shed 0 bases, J shed 6 bases, and the junction held 16 bases outside the gene matches. Germline lookup yields CDR1 SGHNT and CDR2 YENEEA. This CDR3 comprises 19 residues. The whole variable domain, remainder taken from reference TRBV11-3 and TRBJ2-1, is EAGVVQSPRYKIIEKKQPVAFWCNPISGHNTLYWYLQNLGQGPELLIRYENEEAVDDSQLPKDRFSAERLKGVDSTLKIQPAELGDSAVYLCASSLEGGAGVDSGNEQFFGPGTRLTVL.

V is TRBV24-1 and J is TRBJ2-7; TRBD2 matches at 7 bases. Germline values: CDR1 KGHDR, CDR2 SFDVKD. This CDR3 spans 14 amino acids. V lost 6 bases, J lost 7 bases, and 11 bases stayed unmatched. CDR3 sequence: CATSYSSGTGEQYF. CDR3 sequence (DNA): TGTGCCACCAGTTACTCCAGCGGGACGGGGGAGCAGTACTTC.

The chain carries TRBV24-1 and TRBJ2-1; 8 nucleotides align to TRBD2. CDR3 size: 16 residues. V lost 1 base to trimming and J lost 4 bases; unmatched junction nucleotides: 5. Germline CDR1 and CDR2: KGHDR and SFDVKD. The CDR3 reads CATSDLSGSLYNEQFF. The CDR3 region has the DNA TGTGCCACCAGTGATTTAAGCGGGAGCTTATACAATGAGCAGTTCTTC.

The V gene is TRBV6-6, the J gene TRBJ2-7; TRBD2 agrees at 8 bases. Per germline, CDR1 MNHNY and CDR2 SVGAGI (reference sequence). CDR3 length equals 13 residues. Trimming cost V 6 bases and J 0 bases; bases outside gene matches: 1. CDR3 residues: CASRSGSSYEQYF. In nucleotides, the CDR3 is TGTGCCAGCAGGAGCGGGAGCTCCTACGAGCAGTACTTC.

The chain carries TRBV5-6 and TRBJ2-1; 13 nucleotides agree with TRBD2. Germline CDR1 reads SGHDT; CDR2 reads YYEEEE. The V gene end was trimmed by 4 bases and the J gene end by 4 bases; junction bases not matched to a gene: 2. The CDR3 is 15 amino acids. DNA of the CDR3: TGTGCCAGCAGCACTAGCGGGAGGGGTTACAATGAGCAGTTCTTC. Protein product: CASSTSGRGYNEQFF.

J is TRBJ2-3 and V is TRBV9, with 12 bases matching TRBD2. The V gene's germline CDR1 is SGDLS and CDR2 YYNGEE. Unmatched junction bases numbered 13, after V lost 4 bases and J lost 1 base. The CDR3 loop spans 19 amino acids. CDR3 sequence reads: CASSPPQILAGGRTDTQYF. CDR3 bases: TGTGCCAGCAGCCCACCGCAGATACTAGCGGGAGGCCGCACAGATACGCAGTATTTT.

The chain combines TRBV9 with TRBJ1-1; D uncertain. Trimming stripped 0 bases from V and 4 bases from J, with 7 bases between. This CDR3 is 13 amino acids long. Looked up from germline, CDR1 is SGDLS and CDR2 is YYNGEE. The CDR3 sequence is CASSVGGFTEAFF. CDR3 nucleotide sequence: TGTGCCAGCAGCGTAGGAGGTTTCACTGAAGCTTTCTTT.

V gene TRBV28 combines with J gene TRBJ1-6; no reliable D call. The V and J ends lost 4 bases and 9 bases respectively, with 16 bases between them. This CDR3 is built from 15 residues. Germline assignment: CDR1 MDHEN and CDR2 SYDVKM. The CDR3 is CASSSEVRLGSPLHF. The CDR3 bases are TGTGCCAGCAGTTCGGAGGTGCGGTTAGGTTCACCCCTCCACTTT.

This rearrangement joins TRBV6-5 to TRBJ1-5; 8 nucleotides agree with TRBD1. V shed 7 bases, J shed 2 bases, and the junction held 7 bases outside the gene matches. This CDR3 is 15 amino acids long. Germline lookup yields CDR1 MNHEY and CDR2 SVGAGI. The CDR3 region has the DNA TGTGCCAGCACGTTGGGACAGGAGGGCAATCAGCCCCAGCATTTT. This sequence encodes CASTLGQEGNQPQHF.

This chain uses TRBV6-5 with TRBJ1-2; D remains unclear. CDR1 MNHEY and CDR2 SVGAGI come from the germline V gene. The CDR3 is 14 residues long. Trimming removed 7 bases from V and 8 bases from J, with 20 bases in between. The CDR3: CASTPVQGMEGYTF. The DNA for the CDR3 is TGTGCCAGCACCCCCGTGCAAGGAATGGAGGGCTACACCTTC.

V and J are TRBV15 and TRBJ1-4; D not certain. CDR3 length equals 13 residues. V lost 0 bases, J lost 5 bases, and 4 bases lay in between. Germline V gives CDR1 LNHNV, CDR2 YYDKDF (reference sequence). As DNA, the CDR3 is TGTGCCACCAGCAGAGATCCGAATGAAAAACTGTTTTTT. This encodes CATSRDPNEKLFF.

This clone was counted only a few times. This rearrangement joins TRBV28 to TRBJ1-4, with TRBD1 as a possible D gene (5 bases). Trimming removed 4 bases at V and 8 bases at J, with 20 bases between. Germline values: CDR1 MDHEN, CDR2 SYDVKM. The CDR3 loop spans 16 amino acids. In nucleotides, the CDR3 is TGTGCCAGCAGTTCGGCGATAGGGGCGCGTCGAGAAAAACTGTTTTTT. As protein: CASSSAIGARREKLFF.

The V gene is TRBV4-1, the J gene TRBJ2-3, with 11 bases lining up with TRBD2. The CDR3 spans 19 residues. Germline CDR1 reads MGHRA; CDR2 reads YSYEKL. V dropped 2 bases and J dropped 0; count of bases not matched to a gene: 10. In nucleotides, the CDR3 is TGCGCCAGCAGCCAAAAGGCCGGGACTAGCGGAGCTAGCACAGATACGCAGTATTTT. Amino acid sequence: CASSQKAGTSGASTDTQYF.

The J gene is TRBJ2-5, the V gene TRBV18; 8 bases match TRBD2. CDR1 and CDR2 from the germline V gene are KGHSH and LQKENI. The CDR3 sequence is 15 residues long. V was pared by 6 bases and J by 4 bases, with 10 bases of the junction left unmatched. The CDR3 bases are TGTGCCAGCTCCCCGCAAGCGGGAGCGGTAGAGACCCAGTACTTC. This gives the protein CASSPQAGAVETQYF. Filled out from reference TRBV18 and TRBJ2-5, the complete variable domain reads NAGVMQNPRHLVRRRGQEARLRCSPMKGHSHVYWYRQLPEEGLKFMVYLQKENIIDESGMPKERFSAEFPKEGPSILRIQQVVRGDSAAYFCASSPQAGAVETQYFGPGTRLLVL.

The chain is built from TRBV28 and TRBJ1-4; the match to TRBD1 covers 8 bases. V lost 4 bases, J lost 6 bases, and 4 bases stayed unmatched. The CDR3 extends over 14 amino acids. CDR1 MDHEN and CDR2 SYDVKM come from the germline V gene. CDR3 bases: TGTGCCAGCAGTTCCGGACAGGGCTATGAAAAACTGTTTTTT. This sequence encodes CASSSGQGYEKLFF.